Listed below are T cell receptor beta chains from one sample, sequenced in a study of cytomegalovirus exposure and HLA in healthy donors. Method: immunoSEQ multiplex PCR; TCRdb's copy keeps in-frame clones and lacks some. The repertoire includes about 190,000 clones, about 12% of them detected once, and over 6.5% sits in the top ten. The sequenced sample was PBMCs. All receptors come from a man aged 50-59 years in good health and CMV-seropositive. Both conserved end residues are part of each CDR3. A D gene is named only where the DNA matches it firmly. Clone size is stated in some rows and not others, as once, few, many or a class when expanded.

J gene: TRBJ1-4; CDR3 length: 12; clone size: -; D gene: -; V gene: TRBV6-5; CDR3 DNA: TGTGCCAGCAGGGGGGGGAATGAAAAACTGTTTTTT; CDR3 protein: CASRGGNEKLFF
J gene: TRBJ1-1; CDR3 length: 14; clone size: once; D gene: -; V gene: TRBV10-3; CDR3 DNA: TGTGCCATCAGTGAGGGAGCTAGAAACACTGAAGCTTTCTTT; CDR3 protein: CAISEGARNTEAFF
J gene: TRBJ2-5; CDR3 length: 15; clone size: few; D gene: -; V gene: TRBV10-3; CDR3 DNA: TGTGCCATCAGTGATATGACAGGTGGGGTAGAGACCCAGTACTTC; CDR3 protein: CAISDMTGGVETQYF
J gene: TRBJ2-7; CDR3 length: 14; clone size: -; D gene: -; V gene: TRBV7-7; CDR3 DNA: TGTGCTAGCAGCCCGGACGGGGGATCCTACGAGCAGTACTTC; CDR3 protein: CASSPDGGSYEQYF
J gene: TRBJ1-1; CDR3 length: 13; clone size: -; D gene: -; V gene: TRBV7-9; CDR3 DNA: TGTGCCAGCAGCCCTCATGGGGCAGACCAAGCTTTCTTT; CDR3 protein: CASSPHGADQAFF
J gene: TRBJ1-3; CDR3 length: 15; clone size: -; D gene: -; V gene: TRBV7-2; CDR3 DNA: TGTGCCAGCAGCCGACAGATTTTCTCTGGAAACACCATATATTTT; CDR3 protein: CASSRQIFSGNTIYF
J gene: TRBJ1-1; CDR3 length: 15; clone size: few; D gene: TRBD1; V gene: TRBV13; CDR3 DNA: TGTGCCAGCAGCTCGCAGGGGGTTGGGGGGACTGAAGCTTTCTTT; CDR3 protein: CASSSQGVGGTEAFF
J gene: TRBJ1-1; CDR3 length: 15; clone size: few; D gene: -; V gene: TRBV7-2; CDR3 DNA: TGTGCCAGCAGCTTAGCGTCCTCGCGGAACACTGAAGCTTTCTTT; CDR3 protein: CASSLASSRNTEAFF
J gene: TRBJ2-1; CDR3 length: 12; clone size: -; D gene: -; V gene: TRBV6-5; CDR3 DNA: TGTGCCAGCAGGGGACTGAACAATGAGCAGTTCTTC; CDR3 protein: CASRGLNNEQFF
J gene: TRBJ2-1; CDR3 length: 15; clone size: few; D gene: TRBD1; V gene: TRBV7-2; CDR3 DNA: TGTGCCAGCAGTCTACAGGGGGGAGTTTACAATGAGCAGTTCTTC; CDR3 protein: CASSLQGGVYNEQFF
J gene: TRBJ1-2; CDR3 length: 12; clone size: -; D gene: TRBD1; V gene: TRBV6-5; CDR3 DNA: TGTGCAAGCAGTCGGACAGGATCGAGCTACACCTTC; CDR3 protein: CASSRTGSSYTF
J gene: TRBJ1-6; CDR3 length: 16; clone size: few; D gene: TRBD1; V gene: TRBV5-4; CDR3 DNA: TGTGCCAGCAGCTTGGGTGGGACAGGGGGGAATTCACCCCTCCACTTT; CDR3 protein: CASSLGGTGGNSPLHF
J gene: TRBJ2-2; CDR3 length: 14; clone size: few; D gene: -; V gene: TRBV6-1; CDR3 DNA: TGTGCCAGCAGTCCACAGGGATTGGGCGGGGAGCTGTTTTTT; CDR3 protein: CASSPQGLGGELFF
J gene: TRBJ1-1; CDR3 length: 13; clone size: few; D gene: -; V gene: TRBV19; CDR3 DNA: TGTGCCAGTAGTGTTAAGGCTCAGGGAAAAGCTTTCTTT; CDR3 protein: CASSVKAQGKAFF
J gene: TRBJ1-5; CDR3 length: 18; clone size: -; D gene: TRBD1; V gene: TRBV7-2; CDR3 DNA: TGTGCCAGCAGCGTTCCGGGACAGGGGGTCCGGAGCAATCAGCCCCAGCATTTT; CDR3 protein: CASSVPGQGVRSNQPQHF
J gene: TRBJ1-1; CDR3 length: 14; clone size: few; D gene: -; V gene: TRBV28; CDR3 DNA: TGTGCCAGCAGTTTATCGCCCGACAGAACTGAAGCTTTCTTT; CDR3 protein: CASSLSPDRTEAFF
J gene: TRBJ1-4; CDR3 length: 15; clone size: -; D gene: TRBD1; V gene: TRBV7-9; CDR3 DNA: TGTGCCAGCAGCCCGACAGGGGGCATTGGAGAAAAACTGTTTTTT; CDR3 protein: CASSPTGGIGEKLFF
J gene: TRBJ1-2; CDR3 length: 15; clone size: few; D gene: -; V gene: TRBV11-3; CDR3 DNA: TGTGCCAGCAGCTTACTGGGGGGACGTCTCTATGGCTACACCTTC; CDR3 protein: CASSLLGGRLYGYTF
J gene: TRBJ1-1; CDR3 length: 15; clone size: few; D gene: TRBD1; V gene: TRBV6-5; CDR3 DNA: TGTGCCAGCAGTTACTCTGACAGGGGAAGGACTGAAGCTTTCTTT; CDR3 protein: CASSYSDRGRTEAFF
J gene: TRBJ1-2; CDR3 length: 15; clone size: few; D gene: TRBD1; V gene: TRBV7-8; CDR3 DNA: TGTGCCAGCAGCTTACGTCGACAGGGCGATTTTGGCTACACCTTC; CDR3 protein: CASSLRRQGDFGYTF
J gene: TRBJ2-3; CDR3 length: 15; clone size: few; D gene: TRBD1; V gene: TRBV27; CDR3 DNA: TGTGCCAGCAGTCCCCGGGACAGGGACACAGATACGCAGTATTTT; CDR3 protein: CASSPRDRDTDTQYF
J gene: TRBJ1-4; CDR3 length: 15; clone size: few; D gene: TRBD1; V gene: TRBV19; CDR3 DNA: TGTGCCAGTAGTCCCGACAGGGGAGGGCGTGAAAAACTGTTTTTT; CDR3 protein: CASSPDRGGREKLFF
J gene: TRBJ2-3; CDR3 length: 16; clone size: few; D gene: -; V gene: TRBV7-8; CDR3 DNA: TGTGCCAGCAGCTTAGTTGGGGGCGCAGGCACAGATACGCAGTATTTT; CDR3 protein: CASSLVGGAGTDTQYF
J gene: TRBJ1-2; CDR3 length: 13; clone size: -; D gene: -; V gene: TRBV27; CDR3 DNA: TGTGCCAGCGGTTTTCGGGGGGGATATGGCTACACCTTC; CDR3 protein: CASGFRGGYGYTF
J gene: TRBJ1-2; CDR3 length: 13; clone size: few; D gene: -; V gene: TRBV7-2; CDR3 DNA: TGTGCCAGCAGCGGGGGACAACTCTATGGCTACACCTTC; CDR3 protein: CASSGGQLYGYTF
J gene: TRBJ2-1; CDR3 length: 13; clone size: few; D gene: TRBD1; V gene: TRBV4-2; CDR3 DNA: TGTGCCAGCAGCCAGGAGACAGGGTATGAGCAGTTCTTC; CDR3 protein: CASSQETGYEQFF
J gene: TRBJ2-5; CDR3 length: 16; clone size: -; D gene: TRBD2; V gene: TRBV30; CDR3 DNA: TGTGCCTGGTCCCCCTTGGGGAGCGGGGGGAGGGAGACCCAGTACTTC; CDR3 protein: CAWSPLGSGGRETQYF
J gene: TRBJ2-7; CDR3 length: 14; clone size: -; D gene: -; V gene: TRBV11-2; CDR3 DNA: TGTGCCAGCAGCCGGACAGACTTCTCCTACGAGCAGTACTTC; CDR3 protein: CASSRTDFSYEQYF
J gene: TRBJ2-3; CDR3 length: 14; clone size: -; D gene: -; V gene: TRBV5-4; CDR3 DNA: TGTGCCAGCAGCTTTAACTCGGGCACAGATACGCAGTATTTT; CDR3 protein: CASSFNSGTDTQYF
J gene: TRBJ1-6; CDR3 length: 9; clone size: few; D gene: -; V gene: TRBV29-1; CDR3 DNA: TGCAGCGGACAAAGGCCCCTCCACTTT; CDR3 protein: CSGQRPLHF
J gene: TRBJ1-1; CDR3 length: 11; clone size: few; D gene: -; V gene: TRBV5-8; CDR3 DNA: TGTGCCAGCAGCCGGACAGATGAAGCTTTCTTT; CDR3 protein: CASSRTDEAFF
J gene: TRBJ1-2; CDR3 length: 15; clone size: -; D gene: -; V gene: TRBV2; CDR3 DNA: TGTGCCAGCAGTGAAATGGGACAAAGCACTTGGGGCTACACCTTC; CDR3 protein: CASSEMGQSTWGYTF
J gene: TRBJ2-5; CDR3 length: 13; clone size: -; D gene: -; V gene: TRBV28; CDR3 DNA: TGTGCCAGCAGTGGACAGATCCAAGAGACCCAGTACTTC; CDR3 protein: CASSGQIQETQYF
J gene: TRBJ1-6; CDR3 length: 16; clone size: -; D gene: TRBD1; V gene: TRBV5-1; CDR3 DNA: TGCGCCAGCAGCTTCCAAAGCCCAGGGGGCAATTCACCCCTCCACTTT; CDR3 protein: CASSFQSPGGNSPLHF
J gene: TRBJ1-1; CDR3 length: 13; clone size: few; D gene: -; V gene: TRBV28; CDR3 DNA: TGTGCCGCTGAATCAGCGGTTAACACTGAAGCTTTCTTT; CDR3 protein: CAAESAVNTEAFF
J gene: TRBJ1-4; CDR3 length: 14; clone size: few; D gene: -; V gene: TRBV11-2; CDR3 DNA: TGTGCCAGCAGCTTAACTGCAAATAATGAAAAACTGTTTTTT; CDR3 protein: CASSLTANNEKLFF
J gene: TRBJ2-1; CDR3 length: 14; clone size: -; D gene: TRBD1; V gene: TRBV19; CDR3 DNA: TGTGCCAGTAATCCGGGACAGGGGGCGCGGGAGCAGTTCTTC; CDR3 protein: CASNPGQGAREQFF
J gene: TRBJ1-3; CDR3 length: 15; clone size: -; D gene: -; V gene: TRBV10-1; CDR3 DNA: TGCCCCCGTAGGGAGGGGGGGTTCTCTGGAAACACCATATATTTT; CDR3 protein: CPRREGGFSGNTIYF
J gene: TRBJ1-2; CDR3 length: 13; clone size: -; D gene: -; V gene: TRBV5-4; CDR3 DNA: TGTGCCAGCAGGATACAGGGTCCGGATGGCTACACCTTC; CDR3 protein: CASRIQGPDGYTF
J gene: TRBJ1-2; CDR3 length: 15; clone size: -; D gene: -; V gene: TRBV19; CDR3 DNA: TGTGCCAGTAGTATCGTCTCGACAGGCCTCTATGGCTACACCTTC; CDR3 protein: CASSIVSTGLYGYTF
J gene: TRBJ1-6; CDR3 length: 14; clone size: -; D gene: TRBD1; V gene: TRBV6-5; CDR3 DNA: TGTGCCAGCAGTACGGACAGGGCGACCTCACCCCTCCACTTT; CDR3 protein: CASSTDRATSPLHF
J gene: TRBJ2-1; CDR3 length: 15; clone size: few; D gene: -; V gene: TRBV5-4; CDR3 DNA: TGTGCCAGCAGCTGGAGCCAGGGGACGTACAATGAGCAGTTCTTC; CDR3 protein: CASSWSQGTYNEQFF
J gene: TRBJ2-5; CDR3 length: 16; clone size: few; D gene: TRBD2; V gene: TRBV27; CDR3 DNA: TGTGCCAGCAGTCCTTGGACTAGCGGGGGGAAGGAGACCCAGTACTTC; CDR3 protein: CASSPWTSGGKETQYF
J gene: TRBJ1-1; CDR3 length: 18; clone size: -; D gene: TRBD1; V gene: TRBV18; CDR3 DNA: TGTGCCAGCTCACCACAGATCGGGACAGGGGGCATGAACACTGAAGCTTTCTTT; CDR3 protein: CASSPQIGTGGMNTEAFF
J gene: TRBJ1-5; CDR3 length: 15; clone size: few; D gene: -; V gene: TRBV7-8; CDR3 DNA: TGTGCCAGCAGCACCCAACAATTCCGCAATCAGCCCCAGCATTTT; CDR3 protein: CASSTQQFRNQPQHF
J gene: TRBJ2-7; CDR3 length: 13; clone size: few; D gene: -; V gene: TRBV7-8; CDR3 DNA: TGTGCCAGCAGCCCCCGGGATGAGGGCGAGCAGTACTTC; CDR3 protein: CASSPRDEGEQYF
J gene: TRBJ2-1; CDR3 length: 14; clone size: -; D gene: TRBD2; V gene: TRBV6-5; CDR3 DNA: TGTGCCAGCAGCCTAGGACTAGCGGCCGATGCGCAGTTCTTC; CDR3 protein: CASSLGLAADAQFF
J gene: TRBJ1-1; CDR3 length: 18; clone size: few; D gene: TRBD1; V gene: TRBV11-2; CDR3 DNA: TGTGCCAGCAGCTTAGAGGAGCCTACAGGGGCCGCTAACACTGAAGCTTTCTTT; CDR3 protein: CASSLEEPTGAANTEAFF
J gene: TRBJ1-2; CDR3 length: 14; clone size: -; D gene: TRBD1; V gene: TRBV9; CDR3 DNA: TGTGCCAGCAGCGTAGCCCAGGGGGCCTATGGCTACACCTTC; CDR3 protein: CASSVAQGAYGYTF
J gene: TRBJ2-1; CDR3 length: 16; clone size: -; D gene: -; V gene: TRBV13; CDR3 DNA: TGTGCCAGCACCACCGTGGGGGGAAGGTCCTACAATGAGCAGTTCTTC; CDR3 protein: CASTTVGGRSYNEQFF
J gene: TRBJ2-2; CDR3 length: 13; clone size: few; D gene: TRBD2; V gene: TRBV30; CDR3 DNA: TGTGCCTGGAGTCGGGGGGAGGCCGGGGAGCTGTTTTTT; CDR3 protein: CAWSRGEAGELFF
J gene: TRBJ2-3; CDR3 length: 14; clone size: few; D gene: TRBD2; V gene: TRBV7-2; CDR3 DNA: TGTGCCACCTCAGCGGGGGGTAAAACAGATACGCAGTATTTT; CDR3 protein: CATSAGGKTDTQYF
J gene: TRBJ2-3; CDR3 length: 16; clone size: -; D gene: -; V gene: TRBV6-1; CDR3 DNA: TGTGCCAGCAGTGAACCGGGCAGGGCGCGAACAGATACGCAGTATTTT; CDR3 protein: CASSEPGRARTDTQYF
J gene: TRBJ1-3; CDR3 length: 16; clone size: -; D gene: TRBD1; V gene: TRBV6-6; CDR3 DNA: TGTGCCAGCAGTAGAGGGACAGGGGGCTCTGGAAACACCATATATTTT; CDR3 protein: CASSRGTGGSGNTIYF
J gene: TRBJ1-1; CDR3 length: 14; clone size: -; D gene: -; V gene: TRBV7-9; CDR3 DNA: TGTGCCAGCAGCCCCACAGGGAGTAACACTGAAGCTTTCTTT; CDR3 protein: CASSPTGSNTEAFF
J gene: TRBJ2-3; CDR3 length: 14; clone size: -; D gene: TRBD2; V gene: TRBV7-2; CDR3 DNA: TGTGCCAGCAGCCAGCGGGGGGGCCGCGATACGCAGTATTTT; CDR3 protein: CASSQRGGRDTQYF
J gene: TRBJ2-3; CDR3 length: 16; clone size: few; D gene: -; V gene: TRBV11-3; CDR3 DNA: TGTGCCAGCAGCTTAGGGCAGGCCCTATTCACAGATACGCAGTATTTT; CDR3 protein: CASSLGQALFTDTQYF
J gene: TRBJ1-3; CDR3 length: 16; clone size: -; D gene: -; V gene: TRBV7-9; CDR3 DNA: TGTGCCAGCAGCCACGCCAGGGGAGCCTCGGGAAACACCATATATTTT; CDR3 protein: CASSHARGASGNTIYF
J gene: TRBJ2-1; CDR3 length: 16; clone size: few; D gene: TRBD2; V gene: TRBV9; CDR3 DNA: TGTGCCAGCAGCCCTAGCGGGGGGGCGTCCTACAATGAGCAGTTCTTC; CDR3 protein: CASSPSGGASYNEQFF